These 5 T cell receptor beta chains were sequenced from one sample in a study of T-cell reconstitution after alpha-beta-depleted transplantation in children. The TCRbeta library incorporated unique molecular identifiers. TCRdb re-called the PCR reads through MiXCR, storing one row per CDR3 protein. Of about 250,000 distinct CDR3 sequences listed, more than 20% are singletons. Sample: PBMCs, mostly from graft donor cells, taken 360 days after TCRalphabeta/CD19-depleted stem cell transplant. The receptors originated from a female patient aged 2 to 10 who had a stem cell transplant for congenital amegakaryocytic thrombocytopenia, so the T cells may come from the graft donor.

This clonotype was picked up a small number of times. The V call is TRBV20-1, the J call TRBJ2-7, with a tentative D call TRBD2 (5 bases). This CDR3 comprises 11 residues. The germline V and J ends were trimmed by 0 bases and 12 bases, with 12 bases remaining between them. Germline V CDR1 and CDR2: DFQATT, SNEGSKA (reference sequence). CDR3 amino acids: CSARDSRDLYF. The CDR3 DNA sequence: TGCAGTGCTAGAGATTCACGGGATCTGTACTTC.

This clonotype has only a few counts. CDR3 amino acids: CASSSSTGEGAEAFF. The CDR3 coding sequence is TGTGCCAGCAGTTCCTCGACAGGGGAGGGGGCTGAAGCTTTCTTT. The chain employs TRBV12-3 or TRBV12-4 and TRBJ1-1, with 8 positions matching TRBD1. The CDR3 covers 15 residues. The J segment lost 6 bases and the V segment lost 4 bases, leaving 10 bases of the junction unmatched.

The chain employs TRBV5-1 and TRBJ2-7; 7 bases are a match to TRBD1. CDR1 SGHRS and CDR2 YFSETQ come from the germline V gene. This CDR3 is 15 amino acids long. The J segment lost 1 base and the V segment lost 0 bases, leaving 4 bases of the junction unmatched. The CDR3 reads CASSLGQGDSYEQYF. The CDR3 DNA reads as TGCGCCAGCAGCTTGGGGCAGGGGGATTCCTACGAGCAGTACTTC.

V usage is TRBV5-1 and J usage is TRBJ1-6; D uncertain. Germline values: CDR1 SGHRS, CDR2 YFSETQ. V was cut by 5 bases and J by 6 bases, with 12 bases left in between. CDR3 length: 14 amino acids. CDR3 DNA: TGCGCCAGCAGAGAAAGGACGAGTAATTCACCCCTCCACTTT. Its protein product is CASRERTSNSPLHF.

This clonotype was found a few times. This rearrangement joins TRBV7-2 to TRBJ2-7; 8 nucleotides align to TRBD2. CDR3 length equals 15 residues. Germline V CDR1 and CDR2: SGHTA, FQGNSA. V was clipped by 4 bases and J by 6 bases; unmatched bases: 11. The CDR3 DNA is TGTGCCAGCAGCTCAACCCCGGGACTAGTCTCCGAGCAGTACTTC. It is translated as CASSSTPGLVSEQYF.